This entry concerns a single T cell receptor (beta chain). CDR1 is LNHDA, CDR2 SQIVND, per germline (reference sequence). The length of the CDR3 is 14 residues. Trimming shortened V by 10 bases and J by 4 bases, and 16 bases separated the two germline ends. Sequencing was performed with immunoSEQ multiplex PCR; in TCRdb, only in-frame clones are kept and a portion is missing. The sample yields roughly 240,000 clones, 84% seen once. The data stem from a study of blood T cell repertoires in COVID-19. The receptor was derived from a man aged 35 to 55 who had recovered from COVID-19. Sequenced sample: peripheral blood. This rearrangement joins TRBV19 to TRBJ2-2; D perhaps matches TRBD2 (5 bases). The CDR3 sequence is CATLDRGSTGELFF. CDR3 nucleotides: TGTGCCACCTTGGATCGTGGGAGCACCGGGGAGCTGTTTTTT.